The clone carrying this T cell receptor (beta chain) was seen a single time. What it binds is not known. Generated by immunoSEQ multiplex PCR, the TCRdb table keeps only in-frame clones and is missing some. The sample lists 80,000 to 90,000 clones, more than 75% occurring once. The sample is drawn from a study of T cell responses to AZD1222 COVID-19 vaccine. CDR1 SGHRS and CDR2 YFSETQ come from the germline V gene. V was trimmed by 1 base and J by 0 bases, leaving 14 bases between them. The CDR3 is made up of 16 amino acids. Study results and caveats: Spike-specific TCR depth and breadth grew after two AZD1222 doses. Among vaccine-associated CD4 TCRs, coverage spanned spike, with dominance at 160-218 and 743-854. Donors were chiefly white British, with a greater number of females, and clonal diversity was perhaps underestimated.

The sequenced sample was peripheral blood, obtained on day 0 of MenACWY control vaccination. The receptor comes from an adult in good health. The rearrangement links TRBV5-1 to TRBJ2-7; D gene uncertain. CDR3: CASSLSGTGNSYEQYF. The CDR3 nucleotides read TGCGCCAGCAGCTTGTCAGGTACCGGCAACTCCTACGAGCAGTACTTC.